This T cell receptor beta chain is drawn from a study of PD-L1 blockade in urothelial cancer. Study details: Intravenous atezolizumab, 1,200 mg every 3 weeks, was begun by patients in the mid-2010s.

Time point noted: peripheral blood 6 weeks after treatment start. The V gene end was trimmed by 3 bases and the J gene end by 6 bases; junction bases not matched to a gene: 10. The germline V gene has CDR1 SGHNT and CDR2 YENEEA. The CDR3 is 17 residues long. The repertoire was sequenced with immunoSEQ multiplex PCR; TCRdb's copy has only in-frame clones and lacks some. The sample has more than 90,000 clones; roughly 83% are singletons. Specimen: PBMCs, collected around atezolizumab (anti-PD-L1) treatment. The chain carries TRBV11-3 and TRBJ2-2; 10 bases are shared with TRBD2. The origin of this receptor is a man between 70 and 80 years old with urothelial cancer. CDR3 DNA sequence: TGTGCCAGCAGCTTCAGATTAGCGGGAGGTAGAGCCGGGGAGCTGTTTTTT. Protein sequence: CASSFRLAGGRAGELFF.